This T cell receptor beta chain was captured in a study of blood T cell repertoires in COVID-19. Study summary: From T cells, B-cell-depleted T cells, or PBMCs came the material, which was cDNA or gDNA.

The data were produced by immunoSEQ multiplex PCR, yet TCRdb's version contains in-frame clones alone and is incomplete. Here the sample spans almost 95,000 clones, roughly 87% being singletons. The CDR3 extends over 13 amino acids. CDR1 and CDR2 (germline): SEHNR, FQNEAQ (reference sequence). Trimming left V 9 bases short and J 0 bases short, with 10 bases between. The sequence derives from a woman aged 60-75 years with COVID-19, enrolled during active disease. The gene calls are TRBV7-9 and TRBJ2-3; no clear D. What was sequenced was peripheral blood. The DNA for the CDR3 is TGTGCCAGTTGCCTAACTAGCACAGATACGCAGTATTTT. This codes for CASCLTSTDTQYF.